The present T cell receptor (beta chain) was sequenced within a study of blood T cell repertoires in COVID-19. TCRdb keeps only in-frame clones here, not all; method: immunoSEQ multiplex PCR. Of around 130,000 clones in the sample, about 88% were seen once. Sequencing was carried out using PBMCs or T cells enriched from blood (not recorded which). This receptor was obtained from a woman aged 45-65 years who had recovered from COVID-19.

In DNA form, the CDR3 reads TGTGCCAGCAGTGGCCAGGGGACCGGTAATAATTCACCCCTCCACTTT. Translated, it gives CASSGQGTGNNSPLHF. V is TRBV2 and J is TRBJ1-6; tentative D call: TRBD1 (6 bases). The CDR3 loop spans 16 amino acids. The germline gives CDR1 SNHLY, CDR2 FYNNEI. Trimming left V 4 bases short and J 5 bases short, with 15 bases between.